This TCR beta chain originates from a study of CXCR3-negative and CXCR3-positive naive CD8 T cells. Findings of the study overall: Naive subsets expressed similar surface CD5; TRB CDR3 features served to infer TCR strength.

Germline assignment: CDR1 SEHNR and CDR2 FQNEAQ (reference sequence). This CDR3 spans 15 amino acids. Details on this clonotype: The antigen is not known.

cDNA libraries for TRB were generated by 5' RACE incorporating UMI labels. TCRdb reprocessed the 5' RACE reads, with one entry per CDR3 protein and no DNA. Recorded here are tens of thousands of distinct CDR3 sequences; the top ten clones represent more than 1.5%. This TCR was sampled from a human donor in good health. Some clones in this sample may be carry-over from other donors' samples. Source material: naive CXCR3- CD8+ T cells from blood. Subset indicated: CD45RO-CCR7+CD27+CD95- naive CD8+ T cells lacking CXCR3 (TNR3-). The chain links TRBV7-9 to TRBJ2-1; absent DNA, TCRdb's TRBD2 call cannot be checked. The chain's CDR3 is CASSPGLAVPNEQFF.